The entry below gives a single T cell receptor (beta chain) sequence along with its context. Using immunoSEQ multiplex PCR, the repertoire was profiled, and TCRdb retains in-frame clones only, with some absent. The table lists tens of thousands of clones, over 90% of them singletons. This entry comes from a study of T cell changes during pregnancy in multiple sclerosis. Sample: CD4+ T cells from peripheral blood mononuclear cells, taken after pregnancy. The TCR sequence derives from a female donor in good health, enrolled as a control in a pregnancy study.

The CDR3 sequence: CASSLGASGEAFF. CDR3 DNA sequence: TGTGCCAGCAGCTTAGGGGCCTCAGGTGAAGCTTTCTTT. This chain connects TRBV11-3 to TRBJ1-1; D remains ambiguous. In germline, CDR1 is SGHNT, CDR2 YENEEA. Trimming shortened V by 1 base and J by 7 bases, and 10 bases separated the two germline ends. The CDR3 sequence is 13 residues long.